This TCR beta chain was observed in a study of T cells in Graves' hyperthyroidism and ophthalmopathy. Study in general: Peripheral blood was collected at initial diagnosis, before any treatment.

Patients with ophthalmopathy all had a Clinical Activity Score of at least 3, a NOSPECS grade of at least 4 and duration under 3 months. Diagnostic decisions used clinical symptoms, serum thyroxine and TRAb, thyroid ultrasound and orbital computed tomography. The ends lost 4 bases at V and 2 bases at J; junction bases unmatched: 7. This CDR3 has 15 residues. Per germline, CDR1 LGHNA and CDR2 YNFKEQ. Amplification of TCR beta CDR3 regions was performed using RNA transcripts as template. HTBI primers drove first-round RT-PCR of the TCR CDR3. Each CDR3 protein is one row after TCRdb ran MiXCR on the multiplex PCR reads. Among hundreds of thousands of distinct CDR3 sequences listed, around 15% were seen once.

What was sequenced was blood. This sequence was found in a woman in her 50s with Graves' ophthalmopathy. The chain carries TRBV4-2 and TRBJ1-2, with 7 nucleotides matching TRBD1. This CDR3 reads CASSPPGQTNYGYTF. The CDR3 nucleotides read TGTGCCAGCAGCCCTCCGGGACAGACGAACTATGGCTACACCTTC.